Following are 25 T cell receptor beta chains from one sample sequenced in a study of graft-versus-host responses after intestinal transplantation. Using immunoSEQ multiplex PCR, the repertoire was profiled, and TCRdb retains in-frame clones only, with some absent. The sample carries about 120,000 clones, over 85% recorded once. No antigen has been assigned to these receptors. Source: unstimulated CD4+ T cells sorted from spleen or lymph node cells, taken before intestinal transplant. These receptors all stem from a human donor who received an intestinal transplant.

The sample holds one count of this clone. The V call is TRBV27, the J call TRBJ2-2; the match to TRBD2 covers 9 bases. With 6 bases clipped from V and 7 bases from J, the junction kept 9 bases outside the gene matches. The germline V gene encodes CDR1 MNHEY and CDR2 SMNVEV (reference sequence). The CDR3 has 15 amino acids. The CDR3 DNA reads TGTGCCAGCAGACAGGGGACTAGCCCCGGCGGGGAGCTGTTTTTT. Protein sequence: CASRQGTSPGGELFF.

The CDR3 DNA is TGTGCCAGCAGCCGCGACTCCCTATCCTACGAGCAGTACTTC. Translated: CASSRDSLSYEQYF. The rearrangement uses TRBV6-5 and TRBJ2-7; D is uncertain. The V end was cut by 6 bases, the J end by 1 base, with 13 bases between. This CDR3 region has 14 residues. CDR1 and CDR2 from the germline V gene are MNHEY and SVGAGI.

The V call is TRBV6-6, the J call TRBJ2-1, with D hard to call. The V gene's germline CDR1 is MNHNY and CDR2 SVGAGI (reference sequence). The CDR3 runs to 12 residues. The germline V and J ends were trimmed by 7 bases and 6 bases, with 10 bases remaining between them. CDR3: CASTERFNEQFF. The CDR3, as DNA: TGTGCCAGCACAGAAAGGTTCAATGAGCAGTTCTTC.

This chain links TRBV5-4 with TRBJ2-1; 8 bases map to TRBD2. This CDR3 spans 14 amino acids. Germline values: CDR1 SGHNT, CDR2 YYREEE (reference sequence). V lost 10 bases, J lost 6 bases, and 12 bases stayed unmatched. The CDR3 is CAAGYPGGGNEQFF. CDR3 DNA: TGTGCCGCCGGCTATCCGGGAGGGGGCAATGAGCAGTTCTTC.

The chain carries TRBV30 and TRBJ1-5, with D tentatively TRBD1 (5 bases). V was pared by 3 bases and J by 3 bases, with 9 bases between. CDR3 length: 13 amino acids. The germline gives CDR1 GTSNPN, CDR2 SVGIG (reference sequence). The CDR3 is CAWSGGDNQPQHF. CDR3 nucleotide sequence: TGTGCCTGGAGCGGGGGAGACAATCAGCCCCAGCATTTT.

This chain uses TRBV9 with TRBJ2-4; 7 bases agree with TRBD1. Germline V gene data show CDR1 as SGDLS and CDR2 as YYNGEE. V shed 1 base and J 7 bases; nucleotides not matched to a gene: 5. CDR3 length: 14 amino acids. The CDR3 here is CASSVHQDRNIQYF. For the CDR3, the DNA is TGTGCCAGCAGCGTACATCAGGACAGGAACATTCAGTACTTC.

Written as DNA, the CDR3 is TGTGCCAGCAGTGACGATAACATCTTAGCGGGAGGGCGCGAGCAGTACTTC. Translated: CASSDDNILAGGREQYF. The V gene is TRBV6-4, the J gene TRBJ2-7; 11 bases line up with TRBD2. The length of the CDR3 is 17 residues. Germline loops: CDR1 MRHNA, CDR2 SNTAGT. With V trimmed by 2 bases and J by 6 bases, 12 bases remained unmatched.

This chain links TRBV29-1 with TRBJ2-2; 10 positions match TRBD1. V lost 2 bases, J lost 3 bases, and 12 bases stayed unmatched. CDR1 is SQVTM and CDR2 is ANQGSEA in the germline V gene. The CDR3 runs 18 residues. CDR3 bases: TGCAGCGTTGAACCAATGTGGGTGACAGGGGGCGACACCGGGGAGCTGTTTTTT. Protein product: CSVEPMWVTGGDTGELFF.

The gene calls are TRBV7-7 and TRBJ2-2, with 8 bases lining up with TRBD2. The CDR3 has 14 amino acids. The germline gives CDR1 SSHAT, CDR2 FNYEAQ (reference sequence). CDR3 loop: CASRSGSKPGELFF. The CDR3, as DNA: TGTGCTAGCCGGAGCGGGAGTAAACCCGGGGAGCTGTTTTTT.

This chain connects TRBV5-6 to TRBJ1-5; unclear D gene. The V gene's germline CDR1 is SGHDT and CDR2 YYEEEE. The CDR3 is 16 residues long. Trimming removed 0 bases at V and 0 bases at J, with 10 bases between. The DNA for the CDR3 is TGTGCCAGCAGCTTGGGGGCAGGCAATAGCAATCAGCCCCAGCATTTT. Its protein product is CASSLGAGNSNQPQHF.

The rearrangement links TRBV5-1 to TRBJ2-2; D is ambiguous. Trimming took 0 bases from V and 5 from J, leaving 11 bases between them. This CDR3 is built from 15 residues. Looked up from germline, CDR1 is SGHRS and CDR2 is YFSETQ. The CDR3 DNA follows: TGCGCCAGCAGCTTGGACCCTCCGACGACCGGGGAGCTGTTTTTT. Its translation: CASSLDPPTTGELFF. Drawing the rest from reference TRBV5-1 and TRBJ2-2, the complete variable domain is KAGVTQTPRYLIKTRGQQVTLSCSPISGHRSVSWYQQTPGQGLQFLFEYFSETQRNKGNFPGRFSGRQFSNSRSEMNVSTLELGDSALYLCASSLDPPTTGELFFGEGSRLTVL.

J is TRBJ2-7 and V is TRBV6-1; the D is unclear. This CDR3 has 11 amino acids. Looked up from germline, CDR1 is MNHNS and CDR2 is SASEGT. Trimming took 6 bases from V and 8 from J, leaving 11 bases between them. The CDR3 loop is CASSPSTKQYF. The CDR3 nucleotides read TGTGCCAGCAGCCCCTCTACCAAGCAGTACTTC.

This rearrangement joins TRBV18 to TRBJ1-4; a possible D gene is TRBD1 (5 bases). Germline CDR1 is KGHSH and CDR2 is LQKENI. The CDR3 has 18 residues. Trimming removed 6 bases from V and 0 bases from J, with 20 bases in between. The CDR3 DNA sequence: TGTGCCAGCTCCCCCGGGACGTTCACCCTTTCAACTAATGAAAAACTGTTTTTT. This gives the protein CASSPGTFTLSTNEKLFF.

The chain has TRBV29-1 and TRBJ1-1; 8 nucleotides align to TRBD1. V lost 7 bases, J lost 4 bases, and 8 bases stayed unmatched. The CDR3 sequence is 13 residues long. Germline CDR1 is SQVTM and CDR2 is ANQGSEA. CDR3 sequence (DNA): TGCAGCGCAGACAGGGGAAGAGTCACTGAAGCTTTCTTT. As protein: CSADRGRVTEAFF.

V is TRBV11-3 and J is TRBJ2-2; D is uncertain. The germline gives CDR1 SGHNT, CDR2 YENEEA. There are 14 residues in the CDR3. V was cut by 1 base and J by 5 bases, with 8 bases left in between. CDR3: CASSLVDGTGELFF. CDR3 sequence (DNA): TGTGCCAGCAGCTTAGTAGACGGGACCGGGGAGCTGTTTTTT.

This clone was counted a single time. The genes are TRBV11-2 and TRBJ2-5; 8 bases line up with TRBD2. There are 16 residues in the CDR3. V shed 6 bases, J shed 2 bases, and the junction held 11 bases outside the gene matches. The germline CDR1 and CDR2 sequences are SGHAT and FQNNGV. CDR3 in DNA: TGTGCCAGCAGGTCTCTCGGGAGGGGTTCGCAAGAGACCCAGTACTTC. This gives the protein CASRSLGRGSQETQYF.

This chain connects TRBV6-5 to TRBJ1-3, with D maybe TRBD1 (5 bases). V was shortened by 0 bases and J by 4 bases, with 10 bases between the two germline ends. This CDR3 contains 15 residues. Germline CDR1 MNHEY, CDR2 SVGAGI. In DNA, the CDR3 is TGTGCCAGCAGTTACTCTTGGGGCTTGGGAAACACCATATATTTT. Encoded protein: CASSYSWGLGNTIYF.

The gene calls are TRBV6-6 and TRBJ1-2, with D possibly matching TRBD1 (6 bases). The CDR3 loop spans 16 amino acids. Germline values: CDR1 MNHNY, CDR2 SVGAGI (reference sequence). V shed 5 bases and J shed 4 bases, with 20 bases lying between them. CDR3 residues: CASSTAERRGRYGYTF. The CDR3, as DNA: TGTGCCAGCAGTACAGCAGAAAGGCGGGGGCGCTATGGCTACACCTTC.

The V gene is TRBV5-1, the J gene TRBJ2-6, with D perhaps TRBD1 (5 bases). Trimming pared 4 bases from V and 2 bases from J, leaving 13 bases between. The CDR3 loop spans 16 amino acids. Germline V gene sequence: CDR1 SGHRS, CDR2 YFSETQ. The CDR3 sequence: CASSPMGQTGANVLTF. Written as DNA, the CDR3 is TGCGCCAGCAGCCCCATGGGGCAGACTGGGGCCAACGTCCTGACTTTC.

The chain is built from TRBV2 and TRBJ1-1; 8 bases are a match to TRBD1. With V trimmed by 5 bases and J by 0 bases, 11 bases remained unmatched. This CDR3 contains 17 residues. CDR1 is SNHLY and CDR2 is FYNNEI in the germline V gene. CDR3: CASSYRGSNAMNTEAFF. As DNA, the CDR3 is TGTGCCAGCAGTTACAGGGGGAGCAATGCCATGAACACTGAAGCTTTCTTT.

The count of this clone is one. The V gene is TRBV5-4, the J gene TRBJ2-7; maybe TRBD2 (5 bases). This CDR3 comprises 16 residues. Germline CDR1 and CDR2: SGHNT and YYREEE (reference sequence). With 4 bases removed from V and 1 base from J, the gap between germline ends came to 18 bases. The CDR3 DNA sequence: TGTGCCAGCAGCACCCCGGGCGGGTTAGAATCCTACGAGCAGTACTTC. Translating it yields CASSTPGGLESYEQYF. Full variable domain (missing parts from reference TRBV5-4 and TRBJ2-7): ETGVTQSPTHLIKTRGQQVTLRCSSQSGHNTVSWYQQALGQGPQFIFQYYREEENGRGNFPPRFSGLQFPNYSSELNVNALELDDSALYLCASSTPGGLESYEQYFGPGTRLTVT.

The rearrangement joins TRBV19 to TRBJ1-2; 9 bases map to TRBD1. Germline-derived CDR1 and CDR2 are LNHDA and SQIVND (reference sequence). V was pared by 5 bases and J by 4 bases, with 8 bases of the junction left unmatched. The CDR3 spans 15 residues. CDR3 amino acids: CASSPGTGWGYGYTF. As DNA, the CDR3 is TGTGCCAGTAGTCCCGGGACAGGGTGGGGCTATGGCTACACCTTC. The full variable domain, with the rest looked up from reference TRBV19 and TRBJ1-2, is DGGITQSPKYLFRKEGQNVTLSCEQNLNHDAMYWYRQDPGQGLRLIYYSQIVNDFQKGDIAEGYSVSREKKESFPLTVTSAQKNPTAFYLCASSPGTGWGYGYTFGSGTRLTVV.

This chain connects TRBV9 to TRBJ2-3; possibly TRBD1 or TRBD2 for D (6 bases each). The V end lost 0 bases, the J end lost 2 bases, and 13 bases lay between the germline ends. Germline V gene data show CDR1 as SGDLS and CDR2 as YYNGEE. This CDR3 comprises 16 residues. CDR3 loop: CASSVGWGAFTDTQYF. In nucleotides, the CDR3 is TGTGCCAGCAGCGTAGGATGGGGGGCGTTCACAGATACGCAGTATTTT. Full variable domain (remainder filled in from reference TRBV9 and TRBJ2-3): DSGVTQTPKHLITATGQRVTLRCSPRSGDLSVYWYQQSLDQGLQFLIQYYNGEERAKGNILERFSAQQFPDLHSELNLSSLELGDSALYFCASSVGWGAFTDTQYFGPGTRLTVL.

The rearrangement links TRBV29-1 to TRBJ2-1, with TRBD2 matching 8 bases. This CDR3 spans 14 amino acids. V shed 4 bases, J shed 9 bases, and the junction held 11 bases outside the gene matches. The germline gives CDR1 SQVTM, CDR2 ANQGSEA. CDR3 sequence: CSVVSGGPEGEQFF. In nucleotides, the CDR3 is TGCAGCGTTGTCTCGGGAGGGCCTGAGGGTGAGCAGTTCTTC.

The chain is built from TRBV5-5 and TRBJ2-7; TRBD2 is a possible D gene (5 bases). The V end was cut by 4 bases, the J end by 2 bases, with 16 bases between. Germline CDR1 is SGHKS and CDR2 is YYEKEE (reference sequence). This CDR3 contains 15 residues. The CDR3 bases are TGTGCCAGCAGCCACCAGTTAGGAGGAGCCTACGAGCAGTACTTC. It yields the protein CASSHQLGGAYEQYF.